Presented here are 23 T cell receptor beta chains from one specimen sequenced in a study of human thymus T cells. Thymus tissue was removed during corrective cardiac surgery. Here immunoSEQ multiplex PCR was the method, and the copy in TCRdb shows in-frame clones only, minus some. Here the sample spans fewer than 90,000 clones, roughly 96% being singletons. Sequenced: thymus tissue. The receptors were gathered from a boy under three years old with a congenital heart defect but otherwise immunologically healthy.

The rearrangement links TRBV10-3 to TRBJ1-2; perhaps TRBD1 as D (6 bases). CDR1 is ENHRY and CDR2 is SYGVKD in the germline V gene. The CDR3 totals 12 residues. V was shortened by 9 bases and J by 8 bases, with 16 bases between the two germline ends. The CDR3 DNA is TGTGCCATTTGGACAGTCAGGAGCGGCTACACCTTC. Its protein product is CAIWTVRSGYTF.

This clone was observed once. The chain employs TRBV28 and TRBJ1-1; 8 bases fit TRBD1. CDR3 length: 16 residues. After removal of 5 bases from V and 0 bases from J, the junction contained 8 bases not matched to a gene. Germline-derived CDR1 and CDR2 are MDHEN and SYDVKM. The DNA for the CDR3 is TGTGCCAGCAGTCCGGGACAGGTCTTCATGAACACTGAAGCTTTCTTT. Translated: CASSPGQVFMNTEAFF.

This chain links TRBV10-1 with TRBJ1-1, with TRBD1 matching over 7 bases. V was clipped by 6 bases and J by 3 bases; unmatched bases: 10. This CDR3 has 15 amino acids. The germline CDR1 and CDR2 sequences are WNHNN and SYGVQD (reference sequence). CDR3: CASSHRTGSHTEAFF. DNA of the CDR3: TGCGCCAGCAGCCACCGGACAGGATCTCACACTGAAGCTTTCTTT.

The chain links TRBV28 to TRBJ1-5; no firm D call. This CDR3 is built from 16 residues. Germline V gene sequence: CDR1 MDHEN, CDR2 SYDVKM. The V gene lost 2 bases and the J gene lost 7 bases, with 18 bases spanning the gap. CDR3: CASSLKRRVDRQPQHF. DNA for the CDR3: TGTGCCAGCAGTTTAAAGAGGAGGGTCGATAGGCAGCCCCAGCATTTT. The full variable domain, rest sourced from reference TRBV28 and TRBJ1-5, is DVKVTQSSRYLVKRTGEKVFLECVQDMDHENMFWYRQDPGLGLRLIYFSYDVKMKEKGDIPEGYSVSREKKERFSLILESASTNQTSMYLCASSLKRRVDRQPQHFGDGTRLSIL.

The chain is built from TRBV7-2 and TRBJ1-1; D perhaps matches TRBD1 (5 bases). The CDR3 runs to 11 residues. Between the trimmed V and J ends, which lost 5 bases and 12 bases, there was a span of 13 bases. CDR1 SGHTA and CDR2 FQGNSA come from the germline V gene. CDR3 DNA sequence: TGTGCCAGCAGCCTCGACGGGGGGACTTTCTTT. This encodes CASSLDGGTFF.

This sequence joins TRBV27 and TRBJ2-7; 9 nucleotides agree with TRBD1. This CDR3 spans 16 amino acids. Trimming cost V 1 base and J 0 bases; bases outside gene matches: 4. Germline lookup yields CDR1 MNHEY and CDR2 SMNVEV (reference sequence). The CDR3 DNA sequence: TGTGCCAGCAGTTTATTGTACAGGGGGCCCTCCTACGAGCAGTACTTC. Encoded protein: CASSLLYRGPSYEQYF.

The genes are TRBV4-3 and TRBJ2-7, with a tentative D call TRBD2 (6 bases). Germline CDR1 is LGHNA and CDR2 is YSLEER. The CDR3 is 18 residues long. Deletions cut 4 bases from V and 0 bases from J, with 22 bases between. In nucleotides, the CDR3 is TGCGCCAGCAGCCCCTTCTCCGCCCGCGGGGATCACTCCTACGAGCAGTACTTC. Protein: CASSPFSARGDHSYEQYF.

The rearrangement joins TRBV6-5 to TRBJ1-1; D ambiguous. V lost 3 bases and J lost 1, with 12 bases in between. The V gene's germline CDR1 is MNHEY and CDR2 SVGAGI. This CDR3 has 15 residues. This CDR3 reads CASSYPGRGNTEAFF. As DNA, the CDR3 is TGTGCCAGCAGTTATCCCGGACGGGGGAACACTGAAGCTTTCTTT.

The chain joins TRBV18 to TRBJ1-1, with 8 bases aligning to TRBD1. Germline V gives CDR1 KGHSH, CDR2 LQKENI. The CDR3 runs 14 residues. J was trimmed by 5 bases and V by 0 bases; bases with no gene match: 2. The chain's CDR3 is CASSPPDRVTEAFF. CDR3 DNA sequence: TGTGCCAGCTCACCACCGGACAGGGTGACTGAAGCTTTCTTT.

The chain uses TRBV18 and TRBJ1-4, with TRBD1 matching over 8 bases. The V segment lost 1 base and the J segment 8 bases; nucleotides outside the gene matches: 9. The CDR3 loop spans 16 amino acids. Germline CDR1 and CDR2: KGHSH and LQKENI. CDR3 in DNA: TGTGCCAGCTCACCACGAGTTGAACAGGGGGAGGAAAAACTGTTTTTT. As protein: CASSPRVEQGEEKLFF.

The chain uses TRBV2 and TRBJ2-3; no firm D call. V was trimmed by 4 bases and J by 7 bases, leaving 18 bases between them. The CDR3 sequence is 15 residues long. Per the germline V gene, CDR1 is SNHLY and CDR2 is FYNNEI. DNA for the CDR3: TGTGCCAGCAGTGTAGTACAAGGGTCCCTCTATACGCAGTATTTT. It is translated as CASSVVQGSLYTQYF.

The chain uses TRBV13 and TRBJ1-2, with 7 bases matching TRBD1. Germline V gives CDR1 PRHDT, CDR2 FYEKMQ (reference sequence). With V trimmed by 5 bases and J by 3 bases, 9 bases remained unmatched. CDR3 length: 15 amino acids. CDR3 loop: CASSGLGQFYYGYTF. The DNA of the CDR3 is TGTGCCAGCAGCGGCCTGGGACAGTTTTACTATGGCTACACCTTC.

V and J are TRBV7-2 and TRBJ2-5; D possibly corresponds to TRBD1 (6 bases). V dropped 2 bases and J dropped 2 bases, with 9 bases sitting between them. This CDR3 has 14 residues. CDR1 and CDR2 (germline): SGHTA, FQGNSA. Written as DNA, the CDR3 is TGTGCCAGCAGCTTAAACAGGGAGCAAGAGACCCAGTACTTC. This gives the protein CASSLNREQETQYF.

This CDR3 reads CAWSVRDSQALHF. The CDR3 DNA reads TGTGCCTGGAGTGTCCGGGACAGTCAAGCCCTCCACTTT. The chain has TRBV30 and TRBJ1-6, with TRBD1 matching 7 bases. The CDR3 contains 13 residues. J was trimmed by 14 bases and V by 0 bases; bases with no gene match: 7. Germline values: CDR1 GTSNPN, CDR2 SVGIG (reference sequence).

This clone appeared a single time. The rearrangement uses TRBV14 and TRBJ2-5; D is possibly TRBD2 (5 bases). Trimming cost V 2 bases and J 4 bases, with 8 bases left between them. The CDR3 sequence is 13 residues long. Germline values: CDR1 SGHDN, CDR2 FVKESK. CDR3 bases: TGTGCCAGCAGCCAACGGGGTTCAGAGACCCAGTACTTC. It is translated as CASSQRGSETQYF.

The chain combines TRBV6-4 with TRBJ2-7; D not resolved. Germline CDR1 and CDR2: MRHNA and SNTAGT. This CDR3 has 12 amino acids. V shed 6 bases and J shed 0 bases, with 6 bases lying between them. The CDR3 bases are TGTGCCAGCAGGCGTCACTCCTACGAGCAGTACTTC. This codes for CASRRHSYEQYF.

The rearrangement links TRBV15 to TRBJ1-5; D unresolved. Between the trimmed V and J ends, which lost 3 bases and 0 bases, there was a span of 12 bases. This CDR3 contains 16 residues. From germline, CDR1 is LNHNV and CDR2 YYDKDF (reference sequence). The CDR3 protein is CATSSPLELSNQPQHF. The CDR3 coding sequence is TGTGCCACCAGCAGTCCCCTGGAACTTAGCAATCAGCCCCAGCATTTT.

The chain is built from TRBV5-1 and TRBJ1-3, with D possibly TRBD1 on 5 matching bases. CDR1 is SGHRS, CDR2 YFSETQ, per germline. The CDR3 is 16 amino acids. V was clipped by 4 bases and J by 0 bases, with 14 bases between them. CDR3 in amino acids: CASSPSGHVSGNTIYF. The CDR3 DNA reads as TGCGCCAGCAGCCCCTCAGGGCATGTCTCTGGAAACACCATATATTTT.

The chain uses TRBV4-1 and TRBJ1-3, with 8 bases lining up with TRBD1. J gave up 3 bases and V 5 bases, and 12 bases lay outside the gene matches. The CDR3 is made up of 17 amino acids. Germline V gene data show CDR1 as MGHRA and CDR2 as YSYEKL. CDR3 protein: CASSAPMEDRVGNTIYF. For the CDR3, the DNA is TGCGCCAGCAGCGCCCCCATGGAGGACAGGGTTGGAAACACCATATATTTT.

The chain couples TRBV2 to TRBJ1-1; D gene ambiguous. Germline CDR1 SNHLY, CDR2 FYNNEI. The V and J ends lost 4 bases and 4 bases respectively, with 10 bases between them. The CDR3 runs to 13 residues. CDR3 loop: CASSGMRPTEAFF. Here the CDR3 DNA reads TGTGCCAGCAGTGGTATGAGACCCACTGAAGCTTTCTTT.

The count of this clone is one. The chain links TRBV7-3 to TRBJ2-7; weak D call: TRBD1 (6 bases). Germline assignment: CDR1 SGHTA and CDR2 FQGTGA. The CDR3 extends over 15 amino acids. V was pared by 4 bases and J by 6 bases, with 19 bases between. For the CDR3, the DNA is TGTGCCAGCAGCTCAGGGGCCTTCACTCCCCTCGAGCAGTACTTC. Encoded protein: CASSSGAFTPLEQYF. The whole variable domain, remainder taken from reference TRBV7-3 and TRBJ2-7, is GAGVSQTPSNKVTEKGKYVELRCDPISGHTALYWYRQSLGQGPEFLIYFQGTGAADDSGLPNDRFFAVRPEGSVSTLKIQRTERGDSAVYLCASSSGAFTPLEQYFGPGTRLTVT.

This clone was observed once. The genes are TRBV18 and TRBJ1-1; D unclear. Per germline, CDR1 KGHSH and CDR2 LQKENI. The CDR3 runs 15 residues. V was clipped by 2 bases and J by 2 bases, with 12 bases between them. The CDR3 here is CASSPNAGRNTEAFF. The DNA for the CDR3 is TGTGCCAGCTCACCAAATGCGGGCAGAAACACTGAAGCTTTCTTT.

DNA of the CDR3: TGTGCCTGGAGTGTTACCCCCGGACAGGGACCGGGGGGCTATGGCTACACCTTC. It encodes CAWSVTPGQGPGGYGYTF. This sequence joins TRBV30 and TRBJ1-2; 8 bases match TRBD1. In germline, CDR1 is GTSNPN, CDR2 SVGIG (reference sequence). The CDR3 spans 18 residues. V shed 0 bases and J 4 bases; nucleotides not matched to a gene: 16.